The 27 T cell receptor beta chains below all came from one sample that was sequenced in a study of cytomegalovirus exposure and HLA in healthy donors. Vbeta (60) and Jbeta (13) primers were used in the PCR. Method: immunoSEQ multiplex PCR; TCRdb's copy keeps in-frame clones and lacks some. Of some 78,000 clones listed, roughly 80% are singletons. Sequenced sample: PBMCs. The receptors were sampled from a man aged 50 or older in good health and CMV-seropositive.

The J gene is TRBJ1-2, the V gene TRBV4-2; D is unclear. V lost 0 bases and J lost 1, with 6 bases in between. CDR3 length: 14 residues. CDR1 is LGHNA and CDR2 is YNFKEQ in the germline V gene. CDR3 nucleotides: TGTGCCAGCAGCCAAGAGGCAGATAACTATGGCTACACCTTC. Translation: CASSQEADNYGYTF.

This chain uses TRBV6-5 with TRBJ1-2; 7 bases map to TRBD1. Trimming cost V 6 bases and J 8 bases; bases outside gene matches: 12. The V gene's germline CDR1 is MNHEY and CDR2 SVGAGI. CDR3 length: 14 residues. The CDR3 DNA follows: TGTGCCAGCAGCCGTCCTAGGGGGCCGTGGGGCTACACCTTC. Translation gives CASSRPRGPWGYTF.

CDR3 bases: TGCGCCAGCAGTCCTGGGACTAGCGGGAGGTTCGCCTACGAGCAGTACTTC. This encodes CASSPGTSGRFAYEQYF. This chain links TRBV4-1 with TRBJ2-7; 15 positions agree with TRBD2. Unmatched junction bases numbered 8, after V lost 6 bases and J lost 2 bases. The CDR3 has 17 amino acids. Germline CDR1 MGHRA, CDR2 YSYEKL.

The rearrangement joins TRBV5-4 to TRBJ2-2, with 8 bases lining up with TRBD1. V lost 9 bases to trimming and J lost 6 bases; unmatched junction nucleotides: 10. In germline, CDR1 is SGHNT, CDR2 YYREEE (reference sequence). CDR3 length equals 14 residues. The CDR3 sequence is CATTRQGLAGELFF. The CDR3 bases are TGTGCCACCACAAGACAGGGGTTGGCCGGGGAGCTGTTTTTT.

This chain links TRBV19 with TRBJ2-3; possible D gene TRBD2, 6 bases. This CDR3 has 16 residues. CDR1 LNHDA and CDR2 SQIVND come from the germline V gene (reference sequence). The V gene lost 2 bases and the J gene lost 2 bases, with 14 bases spanning the gap. CDR3 amino acids: CASSILRGGDTDTQYF. CDR3 nucleotide sequence: TGTGCCAGTAGTATACTCCGTGGCGGGGACACAGATACGCAGTATTTT.

The chain is built from TRBV15 and TRBJ2-3; D is possibly TRBD1 (6 bases). The CDR3 consists of 14 residues. Germline CDR1 and CDR2: LNHNV and YYDKDF (reference sequence). The V end was cut by 6 bases, the J end by 2 bases, with 12 bases between. DNA for the CDR3: TGTGCCACCAGTCTCGACAGGTACACAGATACGCAGTATTTT. Amino acids: CATSLDRYTDTQYF.

The chain is built from TRBV30 and TRBJ2-7; the match to TRBD1 covers 12 bases. From germline, CDR1 is GTSNPN and CDR2 SVGIG (reference sequence). The CDR3 is 15 amino acids. V was clipped by 1 base and J by 4 bases; unmatched bases: 5. CDR3 sequence reads: CAWSAGTGGLYEQYF. In DNA form, the CDR3 reads TGTGCCTGGAGTGCCGGGACAGGGGGCCTTTACGAGCAGTACTTC. The variable domain in full, completed from reference TRBV30 and TRBJ2-7, reads SQTIHQWPATLVQPVGSPLSLECTVEGTSNPNLYWYRQAAGRGLQLLFYSVGIGQISSEVPQNLSASRPQDRQFILSSKKLLLSDSGFYLCAWSAGTGGLYEQYFGPGTRLTVT.

This chain connects TRBV14 to TRBJ1-2, with D hard to call. Trimming removed 4 bases from V and 0 bases from J, with 12 bases in between. This CDR3 region has 15 residues. Germline CDR1 SGHDN, CDR2 FVKESK. CDR3 sequence reads: CASSLTFPANYGYTF. DNA for the CDR3: TGTGCCAGCAGCCTTACATTCCCAGCTAACTATGGCTACACCTTC. Supplemented by reference TRBV14 and TRBJ1-2, the full variable domain reads EAGVTQFPSHSVIEKGQTVTLRCDPISGHDNLYWYRRVMGKEIKFLLHFVKESKQDESGMPNNRFLAERTGGTYSTLKVQPAELEDSGVYFCASSLTFPANYGYTFGSGTRLTVV.

This clone was found a few times. V usage is TRBV6-6 and J usage is TRBJ1-4, with D unclear. The CDR3 loop spans 14 amino acids. Trimming stripped 5 bases from V and 4 bases from J, with 11 bases between. Germline loops: CDR1 MNHNY, CDR2 SVGAGI (reference sequence). CDR3 bases: TGTGCCAGCAGTCCGACGCGGGGTAATGAAAAACTGTTTTTT. It specifies CASSPTRGNEKLFF.

V and J are TRBV14 and TRBJ2-4, with 10 bases that match TRBD2. Germline CDR1 and CDR2: SGHDN and FVKESK. Unmatched junction bases numbered 14, after V lost 3 bases and J lost 9 bases. This CDR3 region has 17 residues. CDR3 region: CASSQGLAGASGGIQYF. CDR3 bases: TGTGCCAGCAGCCAGGGGCTAGCGGGAGCTTCTGGAGGCATTCAGTACTTC.

The chain recombines TRBV7-9 with TRBJ2-3, with 13 bases lining up with TRBD2. This CDR3 comprises 16 residues. Germline assignment: CDR1 SEHNR and CDR2 FQNEAQ (reference sequence). Trimming removed 5 bases from V and 2 bases from J; junction bases left unmatched: 4. CDR3 region: CASSRLAGGLTDTQYF. In DNA form, the CDR3 reads TGTGCCAGCAGCCGACTAGCGGGAGGACTCACAGATACGCAGTATTTT. Full variable domain (remainder filled in from reference TRBV7-9 and TRBJ2-3): DTGVSQNPRHKITKRGQNVTFRCDPISEHNRLYWYRQTLGQGPEFLTYFQNEAQLEKSRLLSDRFSAERPKGSFSTLEIQRTEQGDSAMYLCASSRLAGGLTDTQYFGPGTRLTVL.

The chain joins TRBV5-1 to TRBJ1-2, with D possibly being TRBD1 (6 bases). V lost 0 bases to trimming and J lost 7 bases, with 13 bases between them. Germline lookup yields CDR1 SGHRS and CDR2 YFSETQ. The CDR3 spans 14 residues. This CDR3 is CASSLAGEFSGYTF. The DNA for the CDR3 is TGCGCCAGCAGCTTGGCAGGGGAGTTCAGTGGCTACACCTTC. The full variable domain, rest sourced from reference TRBV5-1 and TRBJ1-2, is KAGVTQTPRYLIKTRGQQVTLSCSPISGHRSVSWYQQTPGQGLQFLFEYFSETQRNKGNFPGRFSGRQFSNSRSEMNVSTLELGDSALYLCASSLAGEFSGYTFGSGTRLTVV.

V and J are TRBV29-1 and TRBJ1-1, with unresolved D. This CDR3 has 14 residues. Germline CDR1 and CDR2: SQVTM and ANQGSEA. Trimming pared 6 bases from V and 1 base from J, leaving 15 bases between. CDR3 residues: CSVQPAIANTEAFF. Written as DNA, the CDR3 is TGCAGCGTGCAACCCGCTATTGCGAACACTGAAGCTTTCTTT. The whole variable domain, filled in from reference TRBV29-1 and TRBJ1-1, reads SAVISQKPSRDICQRGTSLTIQCQVDSQVTMMFWYRQQPGQSLTLIATANQGSEATYESGFVIDKFPISRPNLTFSTLTVSNMSPEDSSIYLCSVQPAIANTEAFFGQGTRLTVV.

This clone was observed once. The chain uses TRBV7-8 and TRBJ2-3; unclear D gene. The CDR3 extends over 15 amino acids. V lost 2 bases to trimming and J lost 0 bases, with 9 bases between them. Germline V gives CDR1 SGHVS, CDR2 FQNEAQ. CDR3 sequence (DNA): TGTGCCAGCAGCTTAAGAGCCTCTAGCACAGATACGCAGTATTTT. This gives the protein CASSLRASSTDTQYF.

The rearrangement links TRBV6-5 to TRBJ2-7; TRBD2 matches at 13 bases. V was clipped by 7 bases and J by 7 bases; unmatched bases: 4. The germline gives CDR1 MNHEY, CDR2 SVGAGI. The CDR3 covers 13 residues. CDR3 residues: CASTTSGRSEQYF. For the CDR3, the DNA is TGTGCCAGCACGACTAGCGGGAGGAGTGAGCAGTACTTC.

CDR3 nucleotides: TGCAGCGTGACCGGGACAGGGGACTTCGATCGATCCACAGATACGCAGTATTTT. Translated: CSVTGTGDFDRSTDTQYF. V gene TRBV29-1 combines with J gene TRBJ2-3, with 10 bases lining up with TRBD1. The V and J ends lost 6 bases and 2 bases, in that order; junction bases with no gene match: 17. The CDR3 runs to 18 residues. The germline V gene encodes CDR1 SQVTM and CDR2 ANQGSEA.

The chain links TRBV7-9 to TRBJ2-7; perhaps D is TRBD1 or TRBD2 (5 bases each). Trimming left V 5 bases short and J 5 bases short, with 16 bases between. The CDR3 extends over 14 amino acids. Germline CDR1 SEHNR, CDR2 FQNEAQ (reference sequence). CDR3 protein: CASSVGSRVNEQYF. CDR3 DNA sequence: TGTGCCAGCAGCGTAGGGAGCAGGGTTAACGAGCAGTACTTC.

The genes are TRBV4-1 and TRBJ2-7; D may be TRBD2 (5 bases). This CDR3 is 18 amino acids long. CDR1 is MGHRA and CDR2 is YSYEKL in the germline V gene. The ends were cut back, 2 bases at V and 2 bases at J, with 22 bases in the middle. CDR3 sequence (DNA): TGCGCCAGCAGCCAAATAATTCCCCGGCGGACTTACCCCTACGAGCAGTACTTC. This sequence encodes CASSQIIPRRTYPYEQYF.

The V and J genes are TRBV13 and TRBJ1-1; D perhaps matches TRBD1 (6 bases). V lost 1 base and J lost 0, with 15 bases in between. From germline, CDR1 is PRHDT and CDR2 FYEKMQ (reference sequence). This CDR3 spans 17 amino acids. Here the CDR3 reads CASSLATGIYMNTEAFF. CDR3 bases: TGTGCCAGCAGCTTAGCAACAGGGATTTACATGAACACTGAAGCTTTCTTT.

In its sample, this clone was seen once. The chain recombines TRBV5-1 with TRBJ2-2; 12 bases map to TRBD1. The germline V gene has CDR1 SGHRS and CDR2 YFSETQ. CDR3 length: 18 residues. The J segment lost 3 bases and the V segment lost 4 bases, leaving 10 bases of the junction unmatched. The CDR3 region has the DNA TGCGCCAGCAGCCGTGGGACAGGGGGCGCAGGCGACACCGGGGAGCTGTTTTTT. It codes for CASSRGTGGAGDTGELFF.

J is TRBJ2-7 and V is TRBV11-2; TRBD2 is a possible D gene (5 bases). The CDR3 consists of 14 residues. The V and J ends lost 2 bases and 4 bases respectively, with 12 bases between them. The germline V gene has CDR1 SGHAT and CDR2 FQNNGV. CDR3 residues: CASSLSPGSYEQYF. In DNA form, the CDR3 reads TGTGCCAGCAGCTTATCTCCGGGGTCATACGAGCAGTACTTC.

The J gene is TRBJ2-7, the V gene TRBV7-8, with D perhaps TRBD2 (6 bases). This CDR3 is 14 amino acids long. Trimming stripped 9 bases from V and 5 bases from J, with 20 bases between. The germline V gene has CDR1 SGHVS and CDR2 FQNEAQ. Written as DNA, the CDR3 is TGTGCCAGTTTAGCCGAATCGGGAGAAAACGAGCAGTACTTC. This encodes CASLAESGENEQYF.

This clone was seen a few times. For the CDR3, the DNA is TGTGCCTGGAGTGCGGGGACAGCCGGGGCTAGCGGGAATGAGCAGTTCTTC. This encodes CAWSAGTAGASGNEQFF. The J gene is TRBJ2-1, the V gene TRBV30, with D perhaps matching TRBD2 (8 bases). Trimming left V 1 base short and J 7 bases short, with 23 bases between. The CDR3 covers 17 residues. Germline CDR1 reads GTSNPN; CDR2 reads SVGIG (reference sequence).

The chain recombines TRBV4-2 with TRBJ2-3, with D perhaps TRBD2 (6 bases). The length of the CDR3 is 14 residues. Trimming pared 1 base from V and 3 bases from J, leaving 8 bases between. CDR1 LGHNA and CDR2 YNFKEQ come from the germline V gene. CDR3 nucleotide sequence: TGTGCCAGCAGCCAAGGGGACTTGACAGATACGCAGTATTTT. It specifies CASSQGDLTDTQYF.

This clone was found once. The rearrangement joins TRBV5-4 to TRBJ1-1; 9 bases are shared with TRBD1. The CDR3 is 15 residues long. CDR1 and CDR2 (germline): SGHNT, YYREEE (reference sequence). The ends lost 5 bases at V and 3 bases at J; junction bases unmatched: 8. CDR3 nucleotide sequence: TGTGCCAGCAGTTTCCAGACAGGGGGGCACACTGAAGCTTTCTTT. As protein: CASSFQTGGHTEAFF.

The chain links TRBV19 to TRBJ2-1, with a tentative D call TRBD2 (6 bases). The germline gives CDR1 LNHDA, CDR2 SQIVND (reference sequence). V dropped 5 bases and J dropped 9 bases, with 17 bases sitting between them. The CDR3 consists of 14 residues. CDR3 DNA sequence: TGTGCCAGTAGTGGTCGGGAGCAATTCGGTGAGCAGTTCTTC. Its protein is CASSGREQFGEQFF. The full variable domain, with the rest looked up from reference TRBV19 and TRBJ2-1, is DGGITQSPKYLFRKEGQNVTLSCEQNLNHDAMYWYRQDPGQGLRLIYYSQIVNDFQKGDIAEGYSVSREKKESFPLTVTSAQKNPTAFYLCASSGREQFGEQFFGPGTRLTVL.

This clone was counted between two and nine times. Other DNA sequences within the sample encode an identical CDR3. The chain combines TRBV6-5 with TRBJ2-7; D is possibly TRBD1 (6 bases). There are 11 residues in the CDR3. Germline loops: CDR1 MNHEY, CDR2 SVGAGI. V was pared by 7 bases and J by 4 bases, with 8 bases between. CDR3 protein: CASKGVYEQYF. The CDR3 coding sequence is TGTGCCAGCAAGGGGGTTTACGAGCAGTACTTC.